This record covers a single TCR beta chain. This sample was taken from a study of OX40 agonist ivuxolimab in advanced cancers. The V gene lost 5 bases and the J gene lost 4 bases, with 18 bases spanning the gap. The CDR3 runs 15 residues. Germline CDR1 and CDR2: SGHNT and YYREEE (reference sequence). Assay: immunoSEQ multiplex PCR; the TCRdb copy retains only in-frame clones and omits some. The sample lists 55,000 to 85,000 clones, approximately 90% seen once, with under 1.5% in the top ten. V usage is TRBV5-4 and J usage is TRBJ2-5, with D perhaps matching TRBD2 (6 bases). This TCR was recovered from an adult with an advanced solid tumor such as melanoma, head and neck, liver or kidney cancer. Sequenced material: CD4+ or CD8+ T cells sorted from blood, taken in a trial of the OX40 agonist ivuxolimab. The CDR3 region is CASRPGLEGTETQYF. The CDR3 DNA sequence: TGTGCCAGCAGACCCGGGTTGGAGGGGACAGAGACCCAGTACTTC.